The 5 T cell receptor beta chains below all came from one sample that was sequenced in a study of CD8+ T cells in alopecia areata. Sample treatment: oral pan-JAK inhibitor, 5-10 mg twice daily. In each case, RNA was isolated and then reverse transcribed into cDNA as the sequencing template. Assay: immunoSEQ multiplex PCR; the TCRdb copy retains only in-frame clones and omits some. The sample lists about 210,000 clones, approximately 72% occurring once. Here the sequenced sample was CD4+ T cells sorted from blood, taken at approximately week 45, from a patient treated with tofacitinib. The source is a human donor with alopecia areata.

CDR3 residues: CAISDPGAGNQPQHF. The CDR3 nucleotides read TGTGCCATCAGTGATCCGGGGGCAGGCAATCAGCCCCAGCATTTT. The J gene is TRBJ1-5, the V gene TRBV10-3, with TRBD1 as a possible D gene (6 bases). In germline, CDR1 is ENHRY, CDR2 SYGVKD. Trimming stripped 3 bases from V and 2 bases from J, with 11 bases between. The length of the CDR3 is 15 residues.

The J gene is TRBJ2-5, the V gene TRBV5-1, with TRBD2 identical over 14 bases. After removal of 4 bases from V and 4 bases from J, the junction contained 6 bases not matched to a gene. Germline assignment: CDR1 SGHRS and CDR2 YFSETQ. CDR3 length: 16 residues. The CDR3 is CASSAGLAGVGETQYF. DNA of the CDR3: TGCGCCAGCAGCGCGGGACTAGCGGGGGTCGGAGAGACCCAGTACTTC.

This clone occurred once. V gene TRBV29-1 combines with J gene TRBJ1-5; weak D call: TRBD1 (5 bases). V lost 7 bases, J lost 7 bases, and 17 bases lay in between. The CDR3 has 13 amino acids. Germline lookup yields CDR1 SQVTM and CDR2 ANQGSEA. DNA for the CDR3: TGCAGCGCTGCTGTGACAGACGGACAGCCCCAGCATTTT. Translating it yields CSAAVTDGQPQHF.

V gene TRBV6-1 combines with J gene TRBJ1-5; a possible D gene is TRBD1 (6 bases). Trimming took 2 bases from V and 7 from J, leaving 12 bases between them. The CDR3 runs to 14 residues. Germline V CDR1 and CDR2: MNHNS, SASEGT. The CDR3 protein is CASSETYRVQPQHF. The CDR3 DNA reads TGTGCCAGCAGTGAAACCTACAGGGTACAGCCCCAGCATTTT.

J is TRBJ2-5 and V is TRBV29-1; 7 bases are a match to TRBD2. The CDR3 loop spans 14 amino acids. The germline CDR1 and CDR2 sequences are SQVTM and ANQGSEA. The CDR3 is CTTTGRAGQETQYF. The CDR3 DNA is TGCACCACCACGGGGAGGGCAGGCCAAGAGACCCAGTACTTC. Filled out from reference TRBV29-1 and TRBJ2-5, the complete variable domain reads SAVISQKPSRDICQRGTSLTIQCQVDSQVTMMFWYRQQPGQSLTLIATANQGSEATYESGFVIDKFPISRPNLTFSTLTVSNMSPEDSSIYLCTTTGRAGQETQYFGPGTRLLVL.